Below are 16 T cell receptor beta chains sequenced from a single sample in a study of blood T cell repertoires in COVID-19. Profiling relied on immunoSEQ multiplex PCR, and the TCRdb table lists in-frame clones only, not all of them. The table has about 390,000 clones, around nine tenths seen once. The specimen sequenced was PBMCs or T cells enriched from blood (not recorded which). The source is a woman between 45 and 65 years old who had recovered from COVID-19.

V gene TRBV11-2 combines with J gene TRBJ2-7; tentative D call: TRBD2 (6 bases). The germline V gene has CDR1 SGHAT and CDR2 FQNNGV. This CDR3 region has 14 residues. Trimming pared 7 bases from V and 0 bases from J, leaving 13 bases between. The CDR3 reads CASTWDSPSYEQYF. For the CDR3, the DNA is TGTGCCAGCACCTGGGACTCCCCCTCCTACGAGCAGTACTTC.

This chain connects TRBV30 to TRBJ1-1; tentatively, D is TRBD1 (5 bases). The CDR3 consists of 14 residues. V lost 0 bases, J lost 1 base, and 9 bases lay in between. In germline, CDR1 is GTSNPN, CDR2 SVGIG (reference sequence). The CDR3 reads CAWSVLGANTEAFF. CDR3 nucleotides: TGTGCCTGGAGTGTATTAGGGGCGAACACTGAAGCTTTCTTT.

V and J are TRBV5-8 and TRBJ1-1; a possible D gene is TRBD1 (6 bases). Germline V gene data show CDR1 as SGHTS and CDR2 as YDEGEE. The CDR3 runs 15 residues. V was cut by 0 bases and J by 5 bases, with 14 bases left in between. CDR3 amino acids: CASSLEGGVKTEAFF. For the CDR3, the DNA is TGTGCCAGCAGCTTGGAGGGGGGGGTTAAAACTGAAGCTTTCTTT.

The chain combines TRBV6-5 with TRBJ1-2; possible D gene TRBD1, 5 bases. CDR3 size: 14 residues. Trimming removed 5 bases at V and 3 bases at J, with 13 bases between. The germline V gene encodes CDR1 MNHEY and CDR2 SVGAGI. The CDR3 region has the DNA TGTGCCAGCAGTCCCGTGGGCAGGGACTATGGCTACACCTTC. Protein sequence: CASSPVGRDYGYTF.

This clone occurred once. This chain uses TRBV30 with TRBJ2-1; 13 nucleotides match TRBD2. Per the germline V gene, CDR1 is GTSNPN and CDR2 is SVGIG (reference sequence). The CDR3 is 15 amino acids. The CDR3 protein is CATSGGLYGYNEQFF. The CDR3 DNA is TGTGCGACTAGCGGGGGGTTATACGGGTACAATGAGCAGTTCTTC. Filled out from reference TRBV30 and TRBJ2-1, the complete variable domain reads SQTIHQWPATLVQPVGSPLSLECTVEGTSNPNLYWYRQAAGRGLQLLFYSVGIGQISSEVPQNLSASRPQDRQFILSSKKLLLSDSGFYLCATSGGLYGYNEQFFGPGTRLTVL.

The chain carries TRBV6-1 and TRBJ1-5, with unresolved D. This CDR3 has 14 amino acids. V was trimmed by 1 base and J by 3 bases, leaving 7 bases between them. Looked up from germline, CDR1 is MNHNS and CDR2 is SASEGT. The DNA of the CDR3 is TGTGCCAGCAGTGAAGGTCCCTTCAATCAGCCCCAGCATTTT. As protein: CASSEGPFNQPQHF.

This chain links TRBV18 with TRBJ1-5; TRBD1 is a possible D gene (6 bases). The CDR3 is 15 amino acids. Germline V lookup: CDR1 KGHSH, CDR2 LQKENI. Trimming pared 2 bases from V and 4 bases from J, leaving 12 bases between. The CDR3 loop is CASSPTGTINQPQHF. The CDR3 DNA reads TGTGCCAGCTCACCAACTGGGACAATTAATCAGCCCCAGCATTTT.

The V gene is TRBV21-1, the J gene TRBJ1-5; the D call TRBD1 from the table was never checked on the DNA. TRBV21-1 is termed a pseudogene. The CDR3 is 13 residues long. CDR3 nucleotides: TGTGCCAGCAGCCCGGCCCCGAGACAGGACCAGCATTTT. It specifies CASSPAPRQDQHF.

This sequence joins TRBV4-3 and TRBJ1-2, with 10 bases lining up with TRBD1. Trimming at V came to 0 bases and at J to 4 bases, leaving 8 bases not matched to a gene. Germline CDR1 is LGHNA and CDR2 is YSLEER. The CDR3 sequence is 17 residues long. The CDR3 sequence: CASSQDTTGQGFYGYTF. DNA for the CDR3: TGCGCCAGCAGCCAAGACACAACGGGACAGGGGTTCTATGGCTACACCTTC.

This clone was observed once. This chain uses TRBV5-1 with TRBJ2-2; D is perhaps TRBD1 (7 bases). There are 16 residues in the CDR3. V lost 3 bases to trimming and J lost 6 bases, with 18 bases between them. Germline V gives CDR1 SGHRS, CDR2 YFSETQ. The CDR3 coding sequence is TGCGCCAGCAGCTCGGGCGGGACAGTGGGGTCCGGGGAGCTGTTTTTT. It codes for CASSSGGTVGSGELFF.

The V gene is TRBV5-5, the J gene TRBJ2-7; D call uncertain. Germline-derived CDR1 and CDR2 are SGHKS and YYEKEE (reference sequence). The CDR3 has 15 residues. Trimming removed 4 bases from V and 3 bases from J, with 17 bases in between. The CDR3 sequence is CASSDQRRLLYEQYF. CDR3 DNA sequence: TGTGCCAGCAGCGATCAGCGACGCCTTCTCTACGAGCAGTACTTC. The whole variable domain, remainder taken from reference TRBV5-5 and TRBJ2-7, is DAGVTQSPTHLIKTRGQQVTLRCSPISGHKSVSWYQQVLGQGPQFIFQYYEKEERGRGNFPDRFSARQFPNYSSELNVNALLLGDSALYLCASSDQRRLLYEQYFGPGTRLTVT.

CDR3 in DNA: TGTGCCAGCAGGGAGGGAGCTGAAGCTTTCTTT. The encoded protein is CASREGAEAFF. The chain is built from TRBV12-3 or TRBV12-4 and TRBJ1-1; D is unresolved. This CDR3 spans 11 amino acids. Trimming cost V 6 bases and J 6 bases, with 8 bases left between them.

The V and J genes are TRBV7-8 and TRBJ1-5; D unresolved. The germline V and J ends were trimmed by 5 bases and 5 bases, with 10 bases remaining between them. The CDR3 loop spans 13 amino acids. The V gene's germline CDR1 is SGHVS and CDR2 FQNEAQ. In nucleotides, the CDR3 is TGTGCCAGCAGCCTCAACATGTATCAGCCCCAGCATTTT. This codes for CASSLNMYQPQHF.

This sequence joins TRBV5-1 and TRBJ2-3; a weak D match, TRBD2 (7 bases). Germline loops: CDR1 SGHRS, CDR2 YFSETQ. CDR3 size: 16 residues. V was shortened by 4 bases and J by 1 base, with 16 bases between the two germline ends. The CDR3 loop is CASSPLRGGGTDTQYF. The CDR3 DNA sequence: TGCGCCAGCAGCCCCTTAAGAGGGGGGGGCACAGATACGCAGTATTTT.

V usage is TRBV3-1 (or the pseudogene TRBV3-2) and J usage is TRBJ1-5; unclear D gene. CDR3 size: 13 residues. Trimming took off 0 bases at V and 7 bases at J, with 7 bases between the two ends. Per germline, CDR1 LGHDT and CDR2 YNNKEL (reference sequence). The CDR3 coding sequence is TGTGCCAGCAGCCAAGATCTTGCGCAGCCCCAGCATTTT. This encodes CASSQDLAQPQHF.

The CDR3 DNA sequence: TGTGCCAGCAGTTCTCGCGGGGGCACCCGGGGCCATGAGCAGTTCTTC. Its translation: CASSSRGGTRGHEQFF. This chain uses TRBV28 with TRBJ2-1; D may be TRBD2 (7 bases). This CDR3 spans 16 amino acids. Trimming took 4 bases from V and 8 from J, leaving 21 bases between them. The germline gives CDR1 MDHEN, CDR2 SYDVKM.